This T cell receptor beta chain was observed in a study of blood T cell repertoires in COVID-19. The overall study: Samples came from the United States, Italy and Spain, spanning acute and convalescent COVID-19. The analysed material was cDNA or gDNA that came from T cells, B-cell-depleted T cells, or PBMCs.

This clone has more than one count but fewer than ten. Trimming removed 6 bases at V and 1 base at J, with 12 bases between. The CDR3 is 14 residues long. The germline V gene encodes CDR1 ENHRY and CDR2 SYGVKD. In the study's own analysis: Nucleated cell number was recorded as an estimate derived from reference gene primer amplification. Measured with immunoSEQ multiplex PCR; TCRdb has only the in-frame clones, and not every one. The V and J calls and clone size come from that table; D and trimming were worked out from the DNA. Among about 68,000 clones, roughly 85% were seen once, and the ten largest hold roughly 23%.

This chain joins TRBV10-3 and TRBJ1-1; the D gene is possibly TRBD1 (5 bases). The TCR comes from a man over 45 with acute or convalescent COVID-19. The sequenced sample consisted of peripheral blood. CDR3 sequence: CAIRTVASNTEAFF. The CDR3 DNA sequence: TGTGCCATCAGGACAGTCGCGTCGAACACTGAAGCTTTCTTT.